This TCR beta chain was recorded in a study of T cells in Graves' hyperthyroidism and ophthalmopathy (dated by TCRdb to the late 2010s). Regarding the study in general: To identify distinguishing TCR V-J signatures, a discovery cohort of 90 to 100 patients was used, comprising some 43 with Graves' ophthalmopathy and roughly 60 with stable Graves' hyperthyroidism. The approximately 98 discovery patients were randomly divided into training and test sets at a 7:3 ratio. TCR Vbeta CDR3 sequencing of 140 or so peripheral blood samples (more than 40 ophthalmopathy, 75 hyperthyroidism and roughly 17 progressor patients) is reported in the paper. Following sampling, methimazole starting at 30 mg daily was given to hyperthyroidism patients, and high-dose intravenous methylprednisolone was given to ophthalmopathy patients. Prospective prediction of ophthalmopathy was tested in an independent validation cohort of approximately 18 hyperthyroidism patients and 15 to 17 patients who later progressed to ophthalmopathy. In more than 5 Graves' hyperthyroidism patients, the study also compared T-cell repertoires from thyroid tissue with T-cell repertoires from blood. What the study reported, not specific to this receptor: Sample size was not statistically predetermined, and blinding of investigators to group allocation was not performed. In validation, the model predicted progression to ophthalmopathy a median of about 5.9 months before onset, with about 64% sensitivity and just under 75% specificity. Most expanded thyroid clonotypes (frequency above 0.001) were also detected in blood, a finding suggesting that blood repertoires may reflect thyroid immune responses. A 13 V-J signature model separated ophthalmopathy from stable hyperthyroidism, with about 90% sensitivity and roughly 84% specificity in cross-validation and 80%/75% in testing.

Trimming removed 6 bases from V and 2 bases from J, leaving 8 bases between the germline ends. The CDR3 goes from the cysteine to the phenylalanine over 12 residues. The kept DNA is CDR3 alone, 36 bases in frame from the first base. The germline V gene encodes CDR1 SQVTM and CDR2 ANQGSEA. Amplification of TCR beta CDR3 regions was carried out from RNA transcripts. The TCR CDR3 was subjected to a first round of RT-PCR using the HTBI primer set and the Qiagen OneStep RT-PCR kit. Libraries were constructed in a second round of multiplex PCR, after which size selection and purification were carried out. Libraries were sequenced paired-end with 100 bp reads on an Illumina HiSeq2000. In the original analysis: SOAPnuke was used to process the raw data, with reads discarded if the reads contained adapters or uncalled bases, had a mean Phred below 15, or lacked an exact constant-primer or identifier match. High-quality paired reads were merged with COPE v1.2.5, and unique nucleotide sequences were defined as clonotypes. MiTCR v1.1 was used to align the clonotypes against IMGT TRBV, TRBD and TRBJ reference segments. The analysis was restricted to V-J combinations with a frequency above 0.0001, which together covered 99% to 99.2% of the repertoires. The TCS score was defined as F50 (clonal expansion) divided by E x V (chaos), with BLOSUM62-based TCRdist calculated between CDR3 peptides within each V-J. Welch's t-statistics and random forest reduced several hundred V-J features to roughly 13, which were used in a naive Bayes classifier (R e1071). The public sequencing data were trimmed at Q25 with fastp and processed into clonotypes with MiXCR by TCRdb, which kept only in-frame beta chains. Entries are consolidated by CDR3 protein sequence, retaining the most common genes and DNA. The V and J calls were not made by the authors but by TCRdb's processing. A total of just over 550,000 distinct CDR3 sequences appear in this sample, approximately 44% of them only once. The top ten clones comprise 8% to 8.5% of the sample.

Graves' hyperthyroidism was defined as stable when no progression to ophthalmopathy occurred over 18 months of follow-up. Hyperthyroidism patients were aged 18 to 65 years and newly diagnosed, with disease duration of less than 2 months. Any patient with an uncontrolled infection, another autoimmune disease, pregnancy or lactation was excluded. Clinical symptoms, serum thyroxine and TRAb, thyroid ultrasound, and orbital computed tomography formed the basis for the diagnoses. Total RNA was extracted with Trizol reagent, and quality was checked on an Agilent 2100 Bioanalyzer. This clonotype has at least ten counts. Its antigen specificity is not known. No clone much larger than this one lies a single base away; base qualities are absent.

This sequence was found in a young woman with Graves' hyperthyroidism. Donor details come from another sample of the same person, matched by shared clones. Sample: peripheral blood or thyroid tissue (not recorded which). This receptor chain uses TRBV29-1 and TRBJ1-3; TRBD1 might be the D gene, on 5 matching bases. The CDR3 in this case is CSVTTAGNTIYF. The nucleotide sequence is given as TGCAGCGTGACGACAGCTGGAAACACCATATATTTT.